The 4 T cell receptor beta chains presented below share a single source sample, sequenced in a study of vaccination and CD4 T cells after COVID-19. Cultured CD4+ T-cell DNA underwent Oncomine TCR Beta short-read sequencing. TCRdb reanalysed the PCR reads using MiXCR and keeps one entry per CDR3 protein. The sample has 15,000 to 25,000 distinct CDR3 sequences; approximately 40% are singletons. Treatment: roughly 11-day PBMC culture with coronavirus spike peptide pools or control peptides (ViraFEST assay). These receptors have no identified antigens. Input material: cultured CD4+ T cells from blood. These receptors came from a human donor with COVID-19.

This chain connects TRBV30 to TRBJ1-2, with unresolved D. Germline CDR1 is GTSNPN and CDR2 is SVGIG (reference sequence). Deletions cut 5 bases from V and 2 bases from J, with 6 bases between. This CDR3 spans 11 amino acids. The CDR3 DNA reads TGTGCCTGGCAGTGGAACTATGGCTACACCTTC. Its translation is CAWQWNYGYTF.

This clonotype was seen only a few times. The chain recombines TRBV2 with TRBJ2-3; no definite D call. The CDR3 covers 15 residues. CDR1 is SNHLY, CDR2 FYNNEI, per germline. The V end lost 7 bases, the J end lost 1 base, and 15 bases lay between the germline ends. CDR3 loop: CASKRLISGTDTQYF. The CDR3 DNA reads as TGTGCCAGCAAAAGACTGATATCTGGCACAGATACGCAGTATTTT. Drawing the rest from reference TRBV2 and TRBJ2-3, the complete variable domain is EPEVTQTPSHQVTQMGQEVILRCVPISNHLYFYWYRQILGQKVEFLVSFYNNEISEKSEIFDDQFSVERPDGSNFTLKIRSTKLEDSAMYFCASKRLISGTDTQYFGPGTRLTVL.

This chain joins TRBV7-2 and TRBJ1-2; D is undetermined. With 2 bases removed from V and 5 bases from J, the gap between germline ends came to 3 bases. The CDR3 consists of 11 residues. The V gene's germline CDR1 is SGHTA and CDR2 FQGNSA. The CDR3 DNA follows: TGTGCCAGCAGCTTACAGTATGGCTACACCTTC. This sequence encodes CASSLQYGYTF.

This clonotype turned up a few times. CDR3 region: CSASRLAPAKETQYF. In DNA, the CDR3 is TGCAGTGCTTCGAGACTAGCCCCCGCCAAAGAGACCCAGTACTTC. The chain joins TRBV20-1 to TRBJ2-5; 7 bases align to TRBD2. V gave up 5 bases and J gave up 3 bases; unmatched junction bases: 12. CDR1 is DFQATT, CDR2 SNEGSKA, per germline (reference sequence). The CDR3 runs to 15 residues.